This entry describes one T cell receptor beta chain. Repertoires were generated with immunoSEQ multiplex PCR, while TCRdb's copy carries only in-frame clones and drops some. In the table there are approximately 74,000 clones, about 90% of which are singletons. These data come from a study of T cell responses to AZD1222 COVID-19 vaccine. V was trimmed by 6 bases and J by 4 bases, leaving 15 bases between them. CDR3 length: 14 residues. CDR1 is KGHSH, CDR2 LQKENI, per germline. The genes are TRBV18 and TRBJ1-1; weak D call: TRBD1 (6 bases). The specimen was peripheral blood, collected 28 days after the second AZD1222 dose. The sequence came from an adult who received the AZD1222 COVID-19 vaccine. The CDR3 loop is CASSPRGAGTEAFF. In DNA form, the CDR3 reads TGTGCCAGCTCGCCCAGGGGCGCGGGCACTGAAGCTTTCTTT.